Following are 16 T cell receptor beta chains from one sample sequenced in a study of tumor-infiltrating lymphocytes in primary liver carcinoma. TCR beta cDNA was reverse-transcribed from 450 to 500 ng of total RNA. The reaction used a constant-region primer and ProtoScript II reverse transcriptase. Slightly modified ARM-PCR served as the procedure for the TCR beta libraries. These libraries came from three rounds of nested multiplex PCR. PCR rounds one and two used TRBV1-TRBV30 forward primers with a C-beta reverse primer for around 11 cycles each. One entry per CDR3 protein results from TCRdb running MiXCR on the multiplex PCR reads. The profile shows approximately 190,000 distinct CDR3 sequences, around four fifths of them singletons. Investigators took RNA and DNA out together from approximately 22-30 mg of unsorted bulk tissue. Material for sequencing was tumor tissue from primary liver carcinoma. These TCRs come from a man between 40 and 49 years old with primary liver carcinoma and hepatitis B virus infection.

About this clonotype itself: The junction departs from germline at one end; a sequencing error may be responsible. The rearrangement joins TRBV6-1 to TRBJ1-5, with a possible D match to TRBD1 (6 bases). The CDR3 totals 15 residues. Germline CDR1 MNHNS, CDR2 SASEGT. The CDR3 coding sequence is TGTGCCATCCTGATGGACAGTGATAGCAGTCAGCCCCAGCATTTT. Translated: CAILMDSDSSQPQHF.

In this sample, this clonotype turned up once. Germline and junction disagree at one end, which may indicate a read error. V is TRBV4-1 and J is TRBJ2-1; D tentatively fits TRBD1 or TRBD2 (6 bases each). This CDR3 is 16 amino acids long. Per the germline V gene, CDR1 is MGHRA and CDR2 is YSYEKL. The CDR3 DNA sequence: TGCGCCAGCAGTCCCGAACTATCGGGGGCTTACAATGGGCAGTTCTTC. Protein sequence: CASSPELSGAYNGQFF.

About this clonotype itself: An end of the junction does not agree with germline; a read error may underlie this. The J gene is TRBJ2-1, the V gene TRBV28; the match to TRBD2 covers 9 bases. Germline lookup yields CDR1 MDHEN and CDR2 SYDVKM. The CDR3 is made up of 18 amino acids. The DNA for the CDR3 is TGTGCCAGCAGTCCCCTCGGACTAGCGCGAGGGCCCTACAATGAGCGGTTCTTC. Translation: CASSPLGLARGPYNERFF.

Worth noting for this clonotype: One end of the junction is discordant with germline, which a read error may explain. The genes are TRBV28 and TRBJ2-2; maybe TRBD2 (5 bases). CDR1 and CDR2 from the germline V gene are MDHEN and SYDVKM. The CDR3 totals 15 residues. The DNA of the CDR3 is TGTGCCAGCACTTCAGTCGAGGGCCGATTCGGGGAGCTGTGTTTT. This codes for CASTSVEGRFGELCF.

Regarding this clonotype: The conserved final phenylalanine or tryptophan is absent from the CDR3, which likely points to a read error. The chain couples TRBV6-6 to TRBJ2-7; D perhaps matches TRBD1 (6 bases). The CDR3 has 14 amino acids. Germline CDR1 reads MNHNY; CDR2 reads SVGAGI (reference sequence). Trimming removed 1 base from V and 6 bases from J, with 13 bases in between. CDR3 DNA sequence: TGTGCCAGCAGTTACTACGGGACATCAGTCGAGCAGTACTTA. Translated, it gives CASSYYGTSVEQYL.

Concerning this clonotype: The junction and the germline gene differ at one end; a read error may be behind it. The V call is TRBV29-1, the J call TRBJ2-1; 8 nucleotides match TRBD2. The length of the CDR3 is 15 residues. Germline-derived CDR1 and CDR2 are SQVTM and ANQGSEA. DNA of the CDR3: TGCAGTGTTGAAGGGGAGACTAGCGCTCAGTATGAGCAGTTCTTC. The encoded protein is CSVEGETSAQYEQFF.

Of note for this clonotype: Germline and junction disagree at one end, which may indicate a read error. This rearrangement joins TRBV29-1 to TRBJ2-1; D remains ambiguous. This CDR3 has 13 residues. CDR1 SQVTM and CDR2 ANQGSEA come from the germline V gene. CDR3 amino acids: CTVDQWVYNEQFF. The CDR3 bases are TGCACCGTTGATCAGTGGGTCTACAATGAGCAGTTCTTC.

Of note for this clonotype: The junction does not match germline at one end; this may be a read error. The chain carries TRBV14 and TRBJ2-1, with 13 bases matching TRBD2. This CDR3 comprises 18 residues. CDR1 SGHDN and CDR2 FVKESK come from the germline V gene. CDR3 amino acids: CASSQDGTSGNPHDDQFF. CDR3 coding DNA: TGTGCCAGCAGCCAAGACGGGACTAGCGGGAACCCCCACGATGATCAGTTCTTC.

CDR3 sequence: CAGDRESSQNIQYF. The CDR3 coding sequence is TGTGCCGGCGATAGGGAGTCATCCCAAAACATTCAGTACTTC. The chain has TRBV6-1 and TRBJ2-4; D is perhaps TRBD2 (5 bases). The CDR3 totals 14 residues. The V gene lost 11 bases and the J gene lost 5 bases, with 19 bases spanning the gap. Germline V gives CDR1 MNHNS, CDR2 SASEGT.

Only a few counts were recorded for this clonotype. A much larger clone differs by one base, so this may be a read error. This chain connects TRBV5-6 to TRBJ1-2; 7 bases line up with TRBD1. The CDR3 is 17 amino acids. Germline lookup yields CDR1 SGHDT and CDR2 YYEEEE. In DNA, the CDR3 is TGTGCCAGCAGCTCCGGGACAGAGATAGCTTGGGGCTATGACTACACCTTC. This sequence encodes CASSSGTEIAWGYDYTF.

This clonotype was seen once. One end of the junction fails to match germline, which may point to a read error. The rearrangement joins TRBV6-2 or TRBV6-3 to TRBJ2-3; the D gene is possibly TRBD2 (6 bases). CDR1 and CDR2 from the germline V gene are MNHEY and SVGEGT. The CDR3 extends over 13 amino acids. The CDR3 DNA is TGTACCAGCAGTTCGACACTAGCAAATACGCAGTATTTT. Its protein is CTSSSTLANTQYF.

The rearrangement uses TRBV29-1 and TRBJ1-1; tentatively, D is TRBD1 (6 bases). Germline CDR1 SQVTM, CDR2 ANQGSEA. CDR3 length: 13 amino acids. CDR3 sequence (DNA): TGCATTGTTGAGGACAGCAGCAACACTGAAGCTTTCTTT. It codes for CIVEDSSNTEAFF.

As regards this clonotype: The CDR3 ends on some other residue instead of the conserved phenylalanine or tryptophan, so this is likely a read error. The DNA is omitted, as the CDR3 cannot be located on it reliably, and the CDR3 follows TCRdb's listing. The CDR3 is CASSLSYEEYI. V is TRBV11-2 and J is TRBJ2-7. Both ends counted, the CDR3 spans 11 residues. Per the germline V gene, CDR1 is SGHAT and CDR2 is FQNNGV.

Regarding this clonotype: One junction end disagrees with the germline gene, perhaps due to a read error. The CDR3 coding sequence is TGTGCCAGCAGCTTGAACGGGGACAGCCAAGAGACCCATTACTTT. Translated, it gives CASSLNGDSQETHYF. The chain uses TRBV5-4 and TRBJ2-5; 7 bases fit TRBD1. Germline V gives CDR1 SGHNT, CDR2 YYREEE (reference sequence). The CDR3 is 15 residues long. The full variable domain, in which reference TRBV5-4 and TRBJ2-5 provide the parts outside the CDR3, is ETGVTQSPTHLIKTRGQQVTLRCSSQSGHNTVSWYQQALGQGPQFIFQYYREEENGRGNFPPRFSGLQFPNYSSELNVNALELDDSALYLCASSLNGDSQETHYFGPGTRLLVL.

This clonotype was recorded only once. Its ends do not fully match the called genes, so a read error is possible. The V and J genes are TRBV12-3 or TRBV12-4 and TRBJ2-1; tentatively, D is TRBD1 (5 bases). This CDR3 is 11 amino acids long. Here the CDR3 reads CASSAGIRQSF. CDR3 in DNA: TGTGCCAGCAGTGCAGGGATAAGGCAGTCCTTC.

Concerning this clonotype: One end of the junction fails to match germline, which may point to a read error. The rearrangement joins TRBV15 to TRBJ2-1, with 11 bases fitting TRBD2. Germline CDR1 is LNHNV and CDR2 is YYDKDF (reference sequence). CDR3 size: 16 residues. The CDR3 DNA reads as TGCGCCACCAGCAGGACTAGCGGGCGTAACTACAATGGGCTGTTCTTC. Translating it yields CATSRTSGRNYNGLFF. The whole variable domain, remainder taken from reference TRBV15 and TRBJ2-1, is DAMVIQNPRYQVTQFGKPVTLSCSQTLNHNVMYWYQQKSSQAPKLLFHYYDKDFNNEADTPDNFQSRRPNTSFCFLDIRSPGLGDTAMYLCATSRTSGRNYNGLFFGPGTRLTVL.